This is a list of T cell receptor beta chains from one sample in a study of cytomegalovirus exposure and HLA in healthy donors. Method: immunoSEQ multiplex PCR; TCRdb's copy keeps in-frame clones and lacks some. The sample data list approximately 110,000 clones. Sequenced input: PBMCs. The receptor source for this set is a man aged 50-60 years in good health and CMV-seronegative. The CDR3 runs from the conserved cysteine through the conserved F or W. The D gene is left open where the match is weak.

CDR3aa: CATSKEGAGRNQPQHF
CDR3nt: TGTGCCACCAGCAAAGAGGGTGCAGGGCGGAATCAGCCCCAGCATTTT
j_gene: TRBJ1-5
d_gene: .
v_gene: TRBV15

CDR3aa: CASSFESGGGQFF
CDR3nt: TGCGCCAGCAGCTTTGAAAGCGGGGGGGGGCAGTTCTTC
j_gene: TRBJ2-1
d_gene: TRBD2
v_gene: TRBV5-1

CDR3aa: CASSVRTGRWETQYF
CDR3nt: TGTGCCAGCAGCGTTAGGACAGGGCGGTGGGAGACCCAGTACTTC
j_gene: TRBJ2-5
d_gene: TRBD1
v_gene: TRBV9

CDR3aa: CASSPGQLEAFF
CDR3nt: TGTGCCAGCAGCCCCGGACAGCTTGAAGCTTTCTTT
j_gene: TRBJ1-1
d_gene: .
v_gene: TRBV4-2

CDR3aa: CASSRNTEAFF
CDR3nt: TGTGCCAGCTCTAGGAACACTGAAGCTTTCTTT
j_gene: TRBJ1-1
d_gene: .
v_gene: TRBV2

CDR3aa: CASSTDPGAPSYNSPLHF
CDR3nt: TGTGCCAGTAGTACGGACCCAGGGGCCCCCTCCTATAATTCACCCCTCCACTTT
j_gene: TRBJ1-6
d_gene: .
v_gene: TRBV19

CDR3aa: CASSLDSSSNSPLHF
CDR3nt: TGTGCCAGTAGTCTTGACAGTAGCAGTAATTCACCCCTCCACTTT
j_gene: TRBJ1-6
d_gene: .
v_gene: TRBV19

CDR3aa: CASSGGGFETQYF
CDR3nt: TGTGCCAGCAGCGGGGGGGGCTTTGAGACCCAGTACTTC
j_gene: TRBJ2-5
d_gene: .
v_gene: TRBV5-4

CDR3aa: CATKKQGNTGELFF
CDR3nt: TGCGCCACCAAGAAACAGGGCAACACCGGGGAGCTGTTTTTT
j_gene: TRBJ2-2
d_gene: .
v_gene: TRBV5-1

CDR3aa: CASSRTATNEKLFF
CDR3nt: TGTGCCAGCAGCCGGACAGCAACTAATGAAAAACTGTTTTTT
j_gene: TRBJ1-4
d_gene: .
v_gene: TRBV7-2

CDR3aa: CAWSLTGSGNTIYF
CDR3nt: TGTGCCTGGAGCCTGACAGGCTCTGGAAACACCATATATTTT
j_gene: TRBJ1-3
d_gene: .
v_gene: TRBV30

CDR3aa: CAWSARGDQPQHF
CDR3nt: TGTGCCTGGAGTGCCCGGGGGGATCAGCCCCAGCATTTT
j_gene: TRBJ1-5
d_gene: .
v_gene: TRBV30

CDR3aa: CASSSLAGGLEQYF
CDR3nt: TGTGCCAGCAGCTCGCTAGCGGGGGGGCTCGAGCAGTACTTC
j_gene: TRBJ2-7
d_gene: TRBD2
v_gene: TRBV5-5

CDR3aa: CAISESGVSQPQHF
CDR3nt: TGTGCCATCAGTGAGTCCGGGGTGAGTCAGCCCCAGCATTTT
j_gene: TRBJ1-5
d_gene: .
v_gene: TRBV10-3

CDR3aa: CASSERDSGYTEAFF
CDR3nt: TGCGCCAGCAGCGAAAGGGACAGCGGGTACACTGAAGCTTTCTTT
j_gene: TRBJ1-1
d_gene: TRBD1
v_gene: TRBV4-1

CDR3aa: CASSSQTGLDQPQHF
CDR3nt: TGTGCCAGCAGCTCTCAGACAGGGCTCGATCAGCCCCAGCATTTT
j_gene: TRBJ1-5
d_gene: TRBD1
v_gene: TRBV11-2

CDR3aa: CASSDTSGVIPEQFF
CDR3nt: TGTGCCAGCAGCGATACTAGCGGGGTCATTCCTGAGCAGTTCTTC
j_gene: TRBJ2-1
d_gene: TRBD2
v_gene: TRBV9

CDR3aa: CASSRGTYEQYF
CDR3nt: TGTGCCAGCAGCAGAGGGACCTACGAGCAGTACTTC
j_gene: TRBJ2-7
d_gene: .
v_gene: TRBV6-6

CDR3aa: CATWTGKNTEAFF
CDR3nt: TGTGCCACCTGGACAGGGAAGAACACTGAAGCTTTCTTT
j_gene: TRBJ1-1
d_gene: TRBD1
v_gene: TRBV6-5

CDR3aa: CSVGVPGQPTTGELFF
CDR3nt: TGCAGCGTGGGAGTACCGGGACAGCCGACCACCGGGGAGCTGTTTTTT
j_gene: TRBJ2-2
d_gene: TRBD1
v_gene: TRBV29-1

CDR3aa: CASRLGGENGYTF
CDR3nt: TGTGCCAGCAGGCTAGGGGGCGAGAATGGCTACACCTTC
j_gene: TRBJ1-2
d_gene: TRBD1
v_gene: TRBV28

CDR3aa: CASSQETMGREQYF
CDR3nt: TGCGCCAGCAGCCAAGAGACAATGGGTAGGGAGCAGTACTTC
j_gene: TRBJ2-5
d_gene: .
v_gene: TRBV4-3

CDR3aa: CASSPAIAGGTYEQYF
CDR3nt: TGTGCCAGCAGCCCGGCGATAGCGGGAGGAACCTACGAGCAGTACTTC
j_gene: TRBJ2-7
d_gene: TRBD2
v_gene: TRBV7-8

CDR3aa: CASSITGNGGEQYF
CDR3nt: TGTGCCAGCAGCATTACAGGGAATGGGGGCGAGCAGTACTTC
j_gene: TRBJ2-7
d_gene: .
v_gene: TRBV7-9

CDR3aa: CATSRDPTGREQYF
CDR3nt: TGTGCCACCAGCAGAGATCCGACAGGTAGAGAGCAGTACTTC
j_gene: TRBJ2-7
d_gene: .
v_gene: TRBV15

CDR3aa: CASSPSWADTQYF
CDR3nt: TGTGCCAGCAGCCCTAGCTGGGCGGATACGCAGTATTTT
j_gene: TRBJ2-3
d_gene: .
v_gene: TRBV27

CDR3aa: CANPGKVNTEAFF
CDR3nt: TGTGCCAACCCGGGGAAAGTGAACACTGAAGCTTTCTTT
j_gene: TRBJ1-1
d_gene: .
v_gene: TRBV2

CDR3aa: CASSLNVLGGDSPLHF
CDR3nt: TGCGCCAGCAGCTTGAACGTCCTAGGGGGTGATTCACCCCTCCACTTT
j_gene: TRBJ1-6
d_gene: .
v_gene: TRBV5-1

CDR3aa: CASSLRSGNSYEQYF
CDR3nt: TGCGCCAGCAGCCTGAGGTCAGGGAACTCCTACGAGCAGTACTTC
j_gene: TRBJ2-7
d_gene: .
v_gene: TRBV5-1

CDR3aa: CASLGGAYEQYF
CDR3nt: TGTGCCAGCCTCGGGGGGGCATACGAGCAGTACTTC
j_gene: TRBJ2-7
d_gene: TRBD2
v_gene: TRBV2

CDR3aa: CATLLGPLNQPQHF
CDR3nt: TGTGCCACCCTGTTGGGGCCGCTCAATCAGCCCCAGCATTTT
j_gene: TRBJ1-5
d_gene: .
v_gene: TRBV28

CDR3aa: CASSYRGSSDGREQYF
CDR3nt: TGTGCCAGCAGCTATAGAGGGTCTAGCGATGGGAGGGAGCAGTACTTC
j_gene: TRBJ2-7
d_gene: .
v_gene: TRBV11-3

CDR3aa: CASSAELVSAEGYTF
CDR3nt: TGTGCCAGCAGCGCGGAGCTAGTGTCCGCGGAGGGCTACACCTTC
j_gene: TRBJ1-2
d_gene: .
v_gene: TRBV7-2

CDR3aa: CASSIQGQPQHF
CDR3nt: TGTGCCAGCAGCATACAGGGTCAGCCCCAGCATTTT
j_gene: TRBJ1-5
d_gene: .
v_gene: TRBV7-2

CDR3aa: CASSIDSSGGAYNEQFF
CDR3nt: TGTGCCAGTAGTATAGATTCTAGCGGGGGGGCCTACAATGAGCAGTTCTTC
j_gene: TRBJ2-1
d_gene: TRBD2
v_gene: TRBV19

CDR3aa: CASSLVPKGAYGYTF
CDR3nt: TGCGCCAGCAGCTTGGTCCCTAAGGGGGCCTATGGCTACACCTTC
j_gene: TRBJ1-2
d_gene: TRBD1
v_gene: TRBV5-1

CDR3aa: CASSRGHTKALNTEAFF
CDR3nt: TGCGCCAGCAGCCGAGGACACACCAAAGCACTAAACACTGAAGCTTTCTTT
j_gene: TRBJ1-1
d_gene: .
v_gene: TRBV4-3

CDR3aa: CASSPLGAGFYEQYF
CDR3nt: TGTGCCAGCAGCCCCTTGGGGGCGGGCTTCTACGAGCAGTACTTC
j_gene: TRBJ2-7
d_gene: .
v_gene: TRBV11-2